This T cell receptor (beta chain) stems from a study of blood T cell repertoires in COVID-19. As for the study in general: Researchers got acute and convalescent COVID-19 samples from the United States, Italy and Spain.

CDR1 and CDR2 (germline): LNHDA, SQIVND (reference sequence). This CDR3 contains 14 residues. Trimming cost V 3 bases and J 5 bases; bases outside gene matches: 6. Original processing notes: Quantification of nucleated cells was approximated via reference gene primer amplification. The repertoire was sequenced with immunoSEQ multiplex PCR; TCRdb's copy has only in-frame clones and lacks some. Clone size and V and J calls were adopted from that table, with D and trimming inferred from the DNA. This sample has about 110,000 clones, with about 85% found just once. The TCR was taken from a human donor in a cohort sampled during active COVID-19. The V call is TRBV19, the J call TRBJ2-5; TRBD2 agrees at 7 bases. The sample was peripheral blood. The CDR3 region has the DNA TGTGCCAGTAGTATTGGCGGGAGTTCGGAGACCCAGTACTTC. This gives the protein CASSIGGSSETQYF.